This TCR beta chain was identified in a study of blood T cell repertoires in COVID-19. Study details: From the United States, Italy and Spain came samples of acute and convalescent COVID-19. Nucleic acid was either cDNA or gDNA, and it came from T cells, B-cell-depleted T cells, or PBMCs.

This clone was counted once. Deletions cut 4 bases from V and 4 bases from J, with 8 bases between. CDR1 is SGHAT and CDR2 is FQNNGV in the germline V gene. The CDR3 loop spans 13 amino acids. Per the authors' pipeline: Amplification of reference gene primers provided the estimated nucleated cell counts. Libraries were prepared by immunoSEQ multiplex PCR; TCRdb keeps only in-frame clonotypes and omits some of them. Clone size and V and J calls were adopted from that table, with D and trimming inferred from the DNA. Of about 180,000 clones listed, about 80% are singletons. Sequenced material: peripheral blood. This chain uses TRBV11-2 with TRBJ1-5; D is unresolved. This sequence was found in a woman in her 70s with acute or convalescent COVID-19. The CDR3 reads CASSWEQNQPQHF. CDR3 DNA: TGTGCCAGCAGCTGGGAGCAGAATCAGCCCCAGCATTTT.